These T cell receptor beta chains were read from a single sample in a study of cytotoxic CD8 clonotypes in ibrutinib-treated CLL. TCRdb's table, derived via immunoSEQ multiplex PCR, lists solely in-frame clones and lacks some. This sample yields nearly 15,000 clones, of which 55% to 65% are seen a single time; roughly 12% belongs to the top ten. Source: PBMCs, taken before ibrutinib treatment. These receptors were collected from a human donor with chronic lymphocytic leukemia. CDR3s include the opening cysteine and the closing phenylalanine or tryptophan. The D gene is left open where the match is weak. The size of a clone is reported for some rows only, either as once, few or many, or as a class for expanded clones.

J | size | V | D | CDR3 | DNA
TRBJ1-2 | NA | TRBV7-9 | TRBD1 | CASSLEPGGTNGYTF | TGTGCCAGCAGCTTAGAGCCAGGGGGAACTAATGGCTACACCTTC
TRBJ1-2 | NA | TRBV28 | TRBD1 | CASRPPGGANYGYTF | TGTGCCAGCCGCCCTCCAGGGGGCGCCAACTATGGCTACACCTTC
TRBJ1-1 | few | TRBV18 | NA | CASSSGVNTEAFF | TGTGCCAGCTCATCTGGGGTGAACACTGAAGCTTTCTTT
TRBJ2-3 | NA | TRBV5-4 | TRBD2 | CASSLRTSGSTDTQYF | TGTGCCAGCAGCCTCAGGACTAGCGGGAGTACAGATACGCAGTATTTT
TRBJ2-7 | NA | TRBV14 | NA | CASSQDWRSSYEQYF | TGTGCCAGCAGCCAAGATTGGAGGAGCTCCTACGAGCAGTACTTC
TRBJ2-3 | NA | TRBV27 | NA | CASLSLGAANTDTQYF | TGTGCCAGCCTATCGCTCGGGGCGGCCAACACAGATACGCAGTATTTT
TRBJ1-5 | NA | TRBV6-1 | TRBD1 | CASKGASNQPQHF | TGTGCCAGCAAGGGGGCTAGCAATCAGCCCCAGCATTTT
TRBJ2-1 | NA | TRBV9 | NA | CASSVELARSTNEQFF | TGTGCCAGCAGCGTAGAGCTAGCCCGTTCTACGAATGAGCAGTTCTTC
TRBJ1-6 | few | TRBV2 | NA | CASSEQGVNSPLHF | TGTGCCAGCAGTGAACAGGGTGTTAATTCACCCCTCCACTTT
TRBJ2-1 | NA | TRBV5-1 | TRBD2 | CASSLTRTSGAYEQFF | TGCGCCAGCAGCCTCACTAGGACTAGCGGGGCCTATGAGCAGTTCTTC
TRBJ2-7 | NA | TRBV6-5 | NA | CASSYGGMGSYEQYF | TGTGCCAGCAGTTACGGGGGAATGGGATCCTACGAGCAGTACTTC
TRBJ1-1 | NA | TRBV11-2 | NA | CASSLGSVLNTEAFF | TGTGCCAGCAGCTTAGGATCGGTCCTGAACACTGAAGCTTTCTTT
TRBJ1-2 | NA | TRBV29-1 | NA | CSAEGAGQGFYGYTF | TGCAGCGCTGAAGGAGCGGGGCAGGGTTTCTATGGCTACACCTTC
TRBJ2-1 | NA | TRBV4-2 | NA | CASSQEPGEQFF | TGTGCCAGCAGCCAAGAACCTGGTGAGCAGTTCTTC
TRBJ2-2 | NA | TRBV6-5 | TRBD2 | CASKGGSDTGELFF | TGTGCCAGCAAGGGAGGGAGCGACACCGGGGAGCTGTTTTTT
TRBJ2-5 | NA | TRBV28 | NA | CASSLSRGWGQPLETQYF | TGTGCCAGCAGTTTATCCCGCGGCTGGGGTCAACCGCTAGAGACCCAGTACTTC
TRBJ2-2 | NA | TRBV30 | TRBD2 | CAWGTGLANGELFF | TGTGCCTGGGGAACGGGACTAGCTAACGGGGAGCTGTTTTTT
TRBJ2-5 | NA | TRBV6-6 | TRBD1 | CASGDRQGRQETQYF | TGTGCCAGCGGAGATAGACAGGGGCGCCAAGAGACCCAGTACTTC
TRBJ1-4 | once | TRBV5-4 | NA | CASSLHGKSNEKLFF | TGTGCCAGCAGCTTACATGGGAAGTCTAATGAAAAACTGTTTTTT
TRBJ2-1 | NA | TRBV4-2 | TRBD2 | CASSQAWRLAESGRSYNEQFF | TGTGCCAGCAGCCAAGCGTGGCGACTAGCGGAATCCGGTCGCTCCTACAATGAGCAGTTCTTC
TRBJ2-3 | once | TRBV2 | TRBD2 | CASRPGLSTDTQYF | TGTGCCAGTCGGCCGGGACTATCCACAGATACGCAGTATTTT
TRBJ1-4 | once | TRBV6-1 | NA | CASSEEYGHEKLFF | TGTGCCAGCAGTGAAGAGTACGGACATGAGAAACTGTTTTTT
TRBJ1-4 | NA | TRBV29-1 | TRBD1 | CSVVSGTATNEKLFF | TGCAGCGTTGTATCCGGGACAGCAACTAATGAAAAACTGTTTTTT
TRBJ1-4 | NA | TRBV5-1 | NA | CASSLVLNEKLFF | TGCGCCAGCAGCTTGGTCCTGAATGAAAAACTGTTTTTT
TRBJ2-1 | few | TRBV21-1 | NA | CASSKVKSLTSYNEQFF | TGTGCCAGCAGCAAAGTCAAAAGCCTAACTTCCTACAATGAGCAGTTCTTC
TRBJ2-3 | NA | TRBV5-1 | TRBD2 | CASSPEGTSRLTDTQYF | TGCGCCAGCAGTCCGGAAGGGACTAGCAGACTCACAGATACGCAGTATTTT
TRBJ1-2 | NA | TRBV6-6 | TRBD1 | CASNAGGHYGYTF | TGTGCCAGCAACGCAGGGGGGCACTATGGCTACACCTTC
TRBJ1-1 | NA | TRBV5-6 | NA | CASSLWGGAEAFF | TGTGCCAGCAGCTTATGGGGTGGGGCTGAAGCTTTCTTT
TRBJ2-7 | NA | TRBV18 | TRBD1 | CASSPRDRVYEQYF | TGTGCCAGCTCACCCCGGGACAGGGTTTACGAGCAGTACTTC
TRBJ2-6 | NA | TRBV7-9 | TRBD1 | CASSEQGTRSGANVLTF | TGTGCCAGCAGCGAACAGGGGACCCGCTCTGGGGCCAACGTCCTGACTTTC
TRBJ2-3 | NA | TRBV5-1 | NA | CASSPTVADTQYF | TGCGCCAGCAGCCCCACGGTCGCAGATACGCAGTATTTT
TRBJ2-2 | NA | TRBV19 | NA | CASRWRKSTGELFF | TGTGCCAGTAGGTGGAGGAAGTCTACCGGGGAGCTGTTTTTT
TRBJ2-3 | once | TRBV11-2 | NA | CASSLEVVLDTQYF | TGTGCCAGCAGCTTAGAAGTGGTGTTGGATACGCAGTATTTT
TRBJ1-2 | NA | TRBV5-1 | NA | CASSLGGTYGYTF | TGCGCCAGCAGCTTGGGGGGGACCTATGGCTACACCTTC
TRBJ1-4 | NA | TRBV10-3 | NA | CAIRGQGGEKLFF | TGTGCCATCAGGGGCCAAGGCGGGGAAAAACTGTTTTTT
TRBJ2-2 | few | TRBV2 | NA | CASRPLGLGHTGELFF | TGTGCCAGCAGACCACTCGGACTGGGACACACCGGGGAGCTGTTTTTT
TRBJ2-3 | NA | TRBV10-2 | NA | CASSEWRGRIDTQYF | TGCGCCAGCAGTGAATGGCGGGGGCGGATAGATACGCAGTATTTT
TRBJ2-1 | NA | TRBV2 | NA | CASSEALWTSDEQFF | TGTGCCAGCAGTGAAGCGCTATGGACCAGCGATGAGCAGTTCTTC
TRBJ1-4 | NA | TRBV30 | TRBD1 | CASNRGGEKLFF | TGTGCCTCCAACAGGGGGGGTGAAAAACTGTTTTTT
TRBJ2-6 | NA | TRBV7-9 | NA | CASSGLRANVLTF | TGTGCCAGCAGCGGCCTCAGGGCCAACGTCCTGACTTTC
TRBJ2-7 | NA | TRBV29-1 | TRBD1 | CSVETGGGYEQYF | TGCAGCGTTGAAACAGGGGGCGGGTACGAGCAGTACTTC
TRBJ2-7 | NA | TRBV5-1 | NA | CASSLANRDRAEQYF | TGCGCCAGCAGCTTGGCCAACAGGGACCGAGCCGAGCAGTACTTC
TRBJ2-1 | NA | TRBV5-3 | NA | CASLPGGELLQFF | TGTGCCAGCCTGCCAGGGGGGGAACTATTGCAGTTCTTC
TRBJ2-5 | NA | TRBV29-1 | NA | CSDHLGGETQYF | TGCAGCGACCACCTGGGTGGGGAGACCCAGTACTTC
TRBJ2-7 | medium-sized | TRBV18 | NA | CASSPRRAYEQYF | TGTGCCAGCTCACCTCGACGGGCCTACGAGCAGTACTTC
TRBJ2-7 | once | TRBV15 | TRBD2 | CATAKTSGPAYEQYF | TGTGCCACCGCGAAGACTAGCGGGCCCGCCTACGAGCAGTACTTC
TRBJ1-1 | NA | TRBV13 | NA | CASSLGISEAFF | TGTGCCAGCAGCTTGGGTATTTCTGAAGCTTTCTTT
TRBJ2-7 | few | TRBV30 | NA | CAWEAGRGTYEQYF | TGTGCCTGGGAAGCAGGGAGGGGGACTTACGAGCAGTACTTC
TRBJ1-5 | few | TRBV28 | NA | CASMNDQPQHF | TGTGCCAGTATGAACGATCAGCCCCAGCATTTT
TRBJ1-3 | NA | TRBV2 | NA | CASNLGTGNTIYF | TGTGCCAGCAACTTGGGCACTGGAAACACCATATATTTT
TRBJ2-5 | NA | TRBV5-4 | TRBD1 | CASSLGTGGGETQYF | TGTGCCAGCAGCTTGGGGACAGGGGGAGGTGAGACCCAGTACTTC
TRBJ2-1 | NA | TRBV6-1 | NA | CASRGPGRINEQFF | TGTGCCAGCAGGGGACCGGGACGGATTAATGAGCAGTTCTTC
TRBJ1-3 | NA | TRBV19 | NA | CASLSTASGNTIYF | TGTGCCAGTCTTAGTACAGCCTCTGGAAACACCATATATTTT
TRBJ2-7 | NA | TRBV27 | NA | CASSYVGSSYEQYF | TGTGCCAGCAGTTACGTGGGTAGCTCCTACGAGCAGTACTTC
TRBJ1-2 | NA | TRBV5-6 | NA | CASSLPSVYLANYGYTF | TGTGCCAGCAGCTTACCGTCGGTCTATTTAGCTAACTATGGCTACACCTTC
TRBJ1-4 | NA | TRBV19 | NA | CASSRPGGNEKLFF | TGTGCCAGTAGTCGTCCGGGGGGGAATGAAAAACTGTTTTTT
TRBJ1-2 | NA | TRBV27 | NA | CASRGVGGGYTF | TGTGCCAGCCGAGGTGTGGGCGGAGGCTACACCTTC
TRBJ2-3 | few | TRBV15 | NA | CATSSGGPYTQYF | TGTGCCACCAGCAGTGGGGGTCCCTATACGCAGTATTTT